Listed below are T cell receptor beta chains from one sample, sequenced in a study of beta chain features in type 1 diabetes. Sequencing was performed with immunoSEQ multiplex PCR; in TCRdb, only in-frame clones are kept and a portion is missing. This table has about 260,000 clones, about 23% appearing once. Sequencing was performed on naive CD4+ T cells from blood. The receptors come from a woman between 25 and 40 years old with type 1 diabetes. Both conserved end residues are part of each CDR3. Fields, in order: clone size, J gene, V gene, D gene, CDR3 protein, CDR3 DNA. A D gene is named only where the DNA matches it firmly. Rows may omit the clone size; those that give it use once, few, many or a size class.

size: few
J: TRBJ2-7
V: TRBV18
D: TRBD2
CDR3: CASSLASGRYEQYF
DNA: TGTGCCAGCTCACTGGCTAGCGGGCGTTACGAGCAGTACTTC

size: few
J: TRBJ2-3
V: TRBV5-1
D: TRBD2
CDR3: CASSLVGLHTDTQYF
DNA: TGCGCCAGCAGCTTGGTGGGACTACACACAGATACGCAGTATTTT

size: few
J: TRBJ2-5
V: TRBV5-1
D: TRBD1
CDR3: CASSWGTARETQYF
DNA: TGCGCCAGCAGCTGGGGGACAGCCCGAGAGACCCAGTACTTC

size: -
J: TRBJ1-2
V: TRBV4-2
D: -
CDR3: CASSQDPGVGDYGYTF
DNA: TGTGCCAGCAGCCAAGATCCGGGCGTCGGGGACTATGGCTACACCTTC

size: -
J: TRBJ2-5
V: TRBV5-1
D: TRBD2
CDR3: CASSLQAGPQETQYF
DNA: TGCGCCAGCAGCCTGCAAGCGGGACCGCAAGAGACCCAGTACTTC

size: -
J: TRBJ2-7
V: TRBV28
D: -
CDR3: CASSPDEQYF
DNA: TGTGCCAGCAGTCCCGACGAGCAGTACTTC

size: -
J: TRBJ2-1
V: TRBV18
D: TRBD2
CDR3: CASSLSGRANDEQFF
DNA: TGTGCCAGCTCCCTTAGCGGGAGGGCCAACGATGAGCAGTTCTTC

size: few
J: TRBJ1-3
V: TRBV29-1
D: -
CDR3: CSVEPILGNTIYF
DNA: TGCAGCGTTGAACCTATTCTCGGAAACACCATATATTTT

size: few
J: TRBJ2-5
V: TRBV9
D: TRBD2
CDR3: CASSVDGRAAETQYF
DNA: TGTGCCAGCAGCGTAGACGGGAGGGCCGCGGAGACCCAGTACTTC

size: -
J: TRBJ2-7
V: TRBV7-9
D: -
CDR3: CASGGQYEQYF
DNA: TGTGCCAGCGGAGGACAGTACGAGCAGTACTTC

size: -
J: TRBJ2-5
V: TRBV18
D: -
CDR3: CASSPDSRVETQYF
DNA: TGTGCCAGCTCACCAGACAGCCGGGTAGAGACCCAGTACTTC

size: few
J: TRBJ2-2
V: TRBV19
D: -
CDR3: CASSILGETPDTGELFF
DNA: TGTGCCAGTAGTATTCTCGGGGAGACCCCTGACACCGGGGAGCTGTTTTTT

size: -
J: TRBJ2-3
V: TRBV7-9
D: TRBD2
CDR3: CASSQGTSGITDTQYF
DNA: TGTGCCAGCAGCCAGGGGACTAGCGGAATCACAGATACGCAGTATTTT

size: few
J: TRBJ2-3
V: TRBV7-3
D: -
CDR3: CASSWGQADTQYF
DNA: TGTGCCAGCAGCTGGGGACAAGCAGATACGCAGTATTTT

size: -
J: TRBJ2-7
V: TRBV7-9
D: -
CDR3: CASSLVQVSSYEQYF
DNA: TGTGCCAGCAGCTTGGTACAGGTGAGCTCCTACGAGCAGTACTTC

size: -
J: TRBJ1-2
V: TRBV4-1
D: -
CDR3: CASSQAGVPNYGYTF
DNA: TGCGCCAGCAGCCAAGCCGGGGTCCCTAACTATGGCTACACCTTC

size: -
J: TRBJ2-1
V: TRBV30
D: -
CDR3: CAWSATGPISEFF
DNA: TGTGCCTGGAGTGCGACGGGTCCGATTTCCGAGTTCTTC

size: -
J: TRBJ2-5
V: TRBV6-5
D: TRBD2
CDR3: CASMSLAGVAETQYF
DNA: TGTGCCAGCATGTCTCTAGCGGGAGTGGCAGAGACCCAGTACTTC

size: -
J: TRBJ2-3
V: TRBV18
D: -
CDR3: CASSPTGSTDTQYF
DNA: TGTGCCAGCTCACCGACAGGTAGCACAGATACGCAGTATTTT

size: few
J: TRBJ2-5
V: TRBV15
D: -
CDR3: CATAHGTRTPEETQYF
DNA: TGTGCCACCGCTCACGGGACACGGACTCCCGAAGAGACCCAGTACTTC

size: few
J: TRBJ2-7
V: TRBV29-1
D: -
CDR3: CSVRSGSSYEQYF
DNA: TGCAGCGTCCGATCGGGGAGCTCCTACGAGCAGTACTTC

size: few
J: TRBJ2-7
V: TRBV16
D: TRBD2
CDR3: CASTGTSGKHEQYF
DNA: TGTGCCAGCACTGGGACTAGCGGGAAGCACGAGCAGTACTTC

size: -
J: TRBJ1-3
V: TRBV5-4
D: -
CDR3: CASSFRGGTGNTIYF
DNA: TGTGCCAGCAGCTTCCGGGGGGGGACTGGAAACACCATATATTTT

size: few
J: TRBJ2-1
V: TRBV7-9
D: -
CDR3: CASSPAPTGNEQFF
DNA: TGTGCCAGCAGCCCCGCCCCGACAGGCAATGAGCAGTTCTTC

size: few
J: TRBJ1-2
V: TRBV6-6
D: -
CDR3: CASIGGFDHGYTF
DNA: TGTGCCAGCATTGGAGGGTTTGACCATGGCTACACCTTC

size: few
J: TRBJ2-7
V: TRBV28
D: -
CDR3: CASSPTDRLHEQYF
DNA: TGTGCCAGCAGTCCGACCGACAGGTTACACGAGCAGTACTTC

size: few
J: TRBJ2-5
V: TRBV29-1
D: -
CDR3: CSVGRAEGETQYF
DNA: TGCAGCGTTGGTAGGGCTGAGGGAGAGACCCAGTACTTC

size: few
J: TRBJ2-7
V: TRBV15
D: -
CDR3: CATSRETGSSYEQYF
DNA: TGTGCCACCAGCAGAGAAACAGGAAGCTCCTACGAGCAGTACTTC

size: -
J: TRBJ1-5
V: TRBV6-7
D: TRBD1
CDR3: CASSNDRGRDQPQHF
DNA: TGTGCCAGCAGCAACGACAGGGGACGGGATCAGCCCCAGCATTTT

size: -
J: TRBJ2-1
V: TRBV7-3
D: TRBD1
CDR3: CASSRPGQGSSYNEQFF
DNA: TGTGCCAGCAGCAGGCCCGGACAGGGGAGCTCCTACAATGAGCAGTTCTTC

size: -
J: TRBJ2-1
V: TRBV14
D: TRBD2
CDR3: CASSPGLAGVEQFF
DNA: TGTGCCAGCAGCCCGGGACTAGCGGGAGTAGAGCAGTTCTTC

size: -
J: TRBJ2-7
V: TRBV7-9
D: TRBD2
CDR3: CASSLAAGGSYEQYF
DNA: TGTGCCAGCAGCTTAGCCGCGGGGGGTTCCTACGAGCAGTACTTC

size: few
J: TRBJ2-6
V: TRBV28
D: TRBD1
CDR3: CASSSGTDLSGANVLTF
DNA: TGTGCCAGCAGTTCCGGGACAGACCTTTCTGGGGCCAACGTCCTGACTTTC

size: few
J: TRBJ2-4
V: TRBV15
D: TRBD1
CDR3: CATKRDRDQNIQYF
DNA: TGTGCCACCAAGAGGGACAGGGACCAAAACATTCAGTACTTC

size: -
J: TRBJ2-2
V: TRBV4-2
D: -
CDR3: CASTVSRNTGELFF
DNA: TGTGCCAGCACAGTCTCTAGGAACACCGGGGAGCTGTTTTTT

size: few
J: TRBJ2-7
V: TRBV7-9
D: -
CDR3: CASSYLGGNHEQYF
DNA: TGTGCCAGCAGCTATCTCGGCGGGAATCACGAGCAGTACTTC

size: few
J: TRBJ1-2
V: TRBV7-2
D: TRBD1
CDR3: CASSFSAGTGEPGARGYTF
DNA: TGTGCCAGCAGCTTCTCTGCGGGGACAGGGGAGCCGGGGGCCAGAGGCTACACCTTC

size: few
J: TRBJ1-1
V: TRBV30
D: TRBD1
CDR3: CAWKGGGFMNTEAFF
DNA: TGTGCCTGGAAAGGAGGGGGCTTTATGAACACTGAAGCTTTCTTT

size: -
J: TRBJ2-7
V: TRBV27
D: -
CDR3: CASSLQQGYEQYF
DNA: TGTGCCAGCAGTTTACAACAGGGCTACGAGCAGTACTTC

size: -
J: TRBJ2-3
V: TRBV30
D: -
CDR3: CAWAGQITDTQYF
DNA: TGTGCCTGGGCGGGACAGATCACAGATACGCAGTATTTT

size: -
J: TRBJ1-1
V: TRBV5-4
D: -
CDR3: CASSLAVGTEAFF
DNA: TGTGCCAGCAGCTTGGCGGTTGGCACTGAAGCTTTCTTT

size: few
J: TRBJ2-3
V: TRBV29-1
D: -
CDR3: CSVIKRITDTQYF
DNA: TGCAGCGTTATAAAGCGGATTACAGATACGCAGTATTTT

size: few
J: TRBJ2-1
V: TRBV29-1
D: -
CDR3: CSVLAETSYNEQFF
DNA: TGCAGCGTATTAGCGGAGACCTCCTACAATGAGCAGTTCTTC

size: -
J: TRBJ1-5
V: TRBV7-2
D: -
CDR3: CASSLVQGGHQHF
DNA: TGTGCCAGCAGCTTAGTGCAGGGTGGACACCAGCATTTT

size: few
J: TRBJ2-1
V: TRBV28
D: -
CDR3: CASSSQGHSLHEQFF
DNA: TGTGCCAGCAGTTCCCAGGGACACTCTCTCCATGAGCAGTTCTTC

size: -
J: TRBJ2-5
V: TRBV29-1
D: TRBD1
CDR3: CSVSGTGEGTQYF
DNA: TGCAGCGTCAGCGGGACAGGGGAGGGGACCCAGTACTTC

size: -
J: TRBJ1-2
V: TRBV30
D: -
CDR3: CAWSVTDHGYTF
DNA: TGTGCCTGGAGTGTGACAGATCATGGCTACACCTTC

size: once
J: TRBJ1-1
V: TRBV18
D: -
CDR3: CASSGGSGNTEAFF
DNA: TGTGCCAGCTCGGGGGGGTCAGGGAACACTGAAGCTTTCTTT

size: -
J: TRBJ1-1
V: TRBV5-1
D: TRBD1
CDR3: CASAGTAQNTEAFF
DNA: TGCGCCAGCGCTGGGACAGCCCAGAACACTGAAGCTTTCTTT

size: few
J: TRBJ2-5
V: TRBV9
D: -
CDR3: CASSSTGPSTQYF
DNA: TGTGCCAGCAGCTCAACAGGGCCCTCGACCCAGTACTTC

size: few
J: TRBJ2-1
V: TRBV5-4
D: -
CDR3: CASSHINDEQFF
DNA: TGTGCCAGCAGCCACATCAACGATGAGCAGTTCTTC

size: few
J: TRBJ2-1
V: TRBV28
D: -
CDR3: CASLLGGPLSGQFF
DNA: TGTGCCAGCCTCCTTGGCGGGCCCCTGTCTGGGCAGTTCTTC

size: -
J: TRBJ2-1
V: TRBV7-3
D: TRBD2
CDR3: CASRPSGRGNEQFF
DNA: TGTGCCAGCAGACCTAGCGGGAGAGGCAATGAGCAGTTCTTC

size: -
J: TRBJ2-7
V: TRBV6-6
D: TRBD1
CDR3: CASSQQGFEQYF
DNA: TGTGCCAGCAGTCAACAGGGGTTCGAGCAGTACTTC

size: -
J: TRBJ2-1
V: TRBV9
D: -
CDR3: CASSVTDYNEQFF
DNA: TGTGCCAGCAGCGTAACAGATTACAATGAGCAGTTCTTC

size: -
J: TRBJ2-3
V: TRBV30
D: TRBD2
CDR3: CAWSALAGVTDTQYF
DNA: TGTGCCTGGAGTGCTCTAGCGGGAGTCACAGATACGCAGTATTTT

size: -
J: TRBJ2-2
V: TRBV5-1
D: TRBD1
CDR3: CASSPGTGVVGGELFF
DNA: TGCGCCAGCAGCCCCGGGACAGGGGTTGTCGGCGGGGAGCTGTTTTTT

size: -
J: TRBJ2-2
V: TRBV29-1
D: -
CDR3: CSVSGPPSTGELFF
DNA: TGCAGCGTCAGCGGGCCCCCTAGCACCGGGGAGCTGTTTTTT

size: few
J: TRBJ2-3
V: TRBV30
D: TRBD2
CDR3: CAWTPSGHTDTQYF
DNA: TGTGCCTGGACCCCTAGCGGGCACACAGATACGCAGTATTTT